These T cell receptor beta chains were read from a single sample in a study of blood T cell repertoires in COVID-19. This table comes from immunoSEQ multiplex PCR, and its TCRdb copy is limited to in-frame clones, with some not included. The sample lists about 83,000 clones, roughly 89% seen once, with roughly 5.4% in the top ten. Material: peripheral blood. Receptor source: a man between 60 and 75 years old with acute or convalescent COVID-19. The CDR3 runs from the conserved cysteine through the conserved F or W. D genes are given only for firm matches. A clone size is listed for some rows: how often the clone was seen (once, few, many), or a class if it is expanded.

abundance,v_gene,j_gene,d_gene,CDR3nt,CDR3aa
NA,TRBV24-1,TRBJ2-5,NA,TGTGCCACCATGGAGGCTACGGTTGGACAAGAGACCCAGTACTTC,CATMEATVGQETQYF
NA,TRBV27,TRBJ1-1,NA,TGTGCCAGCAGTTTAGGAGGGAGTGGGACTGAAGCTTTCTTT,CASSLGGSGTEAFF
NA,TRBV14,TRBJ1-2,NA,TGTGCCAGCAGCCAAGATTACAGGTGGGACTATGGCTACACCTTC,CASSQDYRWDYGYTF
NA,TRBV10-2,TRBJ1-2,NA,TGCGCCAGCAGTGGGATTATCCCAGGATCCCCCCCTGGCTACACCTTC,CASSGIIPGSPPGYTF
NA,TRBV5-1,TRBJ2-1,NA,TGCGCCAGCAGCTTGGGTTCGGGGAATAATGAGCAGTTCTTC,CASSLGSGNNEQFF
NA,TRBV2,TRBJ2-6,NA,TGTGCCAGCAGTGAGGGAGGAACTGGGGCCAACGTCCTGACTTTC,CASSEGGTGANVLTF
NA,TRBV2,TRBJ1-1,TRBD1,TGTGCCAGCACCGAAGGGTTAGGGGGCGGTAAAGCTTTCTTT,CASTEGLGGGKAFF
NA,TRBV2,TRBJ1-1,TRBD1,TGTGCCAGCAGCCCCAGGACAGGGGCGGGCACTGAAGCTTTCTTT,CASSPRTGAGTEAFF
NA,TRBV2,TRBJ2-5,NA,TGTGCCAGCAGGGGCAGCCAAGAGACCCAGTACTTC,CASRGSQETQYF
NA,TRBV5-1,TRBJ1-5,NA,TGCGCCAGCAGCTTGCTGGGTCAGGGTGGTCAGCCCCAGCATTTT,CASSLLGQGGQPQHF
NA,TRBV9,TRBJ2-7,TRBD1,TGTGCCAGCAGTCCGGGACAGGGTCTCTCCTACGAGCAGTACTTC,CASSPGQGLSYEQYF
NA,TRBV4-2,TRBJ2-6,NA,TGTGCCAGCAGCCACCGCTCTGGGGCCAACGTCCTGACTTTC,CASSHRSGANVLTF
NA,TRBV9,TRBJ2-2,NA,TGTGCCAGCAGCGTAGACTGGGCCCTCACCGGGGAGCTGTTTTTT,CASSVDWALTGELFF
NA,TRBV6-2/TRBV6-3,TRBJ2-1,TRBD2,TGTGCCAGCAGTTACGGGGGGGAGTTCAATGAGCAGTTCTTC,CASSYGGEFNEQFF
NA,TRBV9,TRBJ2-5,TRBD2,TGTGCCAGCAGCGGCAATAGCGGGGGTTTACAAGAGACCCAGTACTTC,CASSGNSGGLQETQYF
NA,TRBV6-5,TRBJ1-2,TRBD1,TGTGCCAGCACCCAGGACAGGGGGCAGGGCTACACCTTC,CASTQDRGQGYTF
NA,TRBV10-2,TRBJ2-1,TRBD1,TGCGCCAGCAGTGACCCTGGGGGACAGGGTGCCTACAATGAGCAGTTCTTC,CASSDPGGQGAYNEQFF
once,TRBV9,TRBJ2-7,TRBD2,TGTGCCAGCAGCGTAGGTAGCGGGGACGAGCAGTACTTC,CASSVGSGDEQYF
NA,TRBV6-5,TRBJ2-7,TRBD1,TGTGCCAGCAGTTATAAGACAGGGTACGAGCAGTACTTC,CASSYKTGYEQYF
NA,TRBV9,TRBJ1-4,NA,TGTGCCAGCAGCGTTGGAGGGGTGGGGGAAAAACTGTTTTTT,CASSVGGVGEKLFF
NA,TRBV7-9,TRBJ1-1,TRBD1,TGTGCCAGCAGCGCGGGACAGGGAGCTGAAGCTTTCTTT,CASSAGQGAEAFF
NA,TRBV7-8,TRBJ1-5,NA,TGTGCCAGCAGCTACTACACGGCAGAGACTAATAAGCCCCAGCATTTT,CASSYYTAETNKPQHF
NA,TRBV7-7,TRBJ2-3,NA,TGTGCCAGCAGCCCCGGGCTAGCGCGCACAGATACGCAGTATTTT,CASSPGLARTDTQYF
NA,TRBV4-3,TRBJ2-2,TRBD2,TGCGCCAGCAGCCAAGATACACTAGCGGGGAACACCGGGGAGCTGTTTTTT,CASSQDTLAGNTGELFF
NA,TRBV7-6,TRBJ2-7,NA,TGTGCCAGCAGCTTAGCGGACAGTCCCCCATCCTACGAGCAGTACTTC,CASSLADSPPSYEQYF
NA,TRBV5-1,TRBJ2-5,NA,TGCGCCAGCAGCTTGTTCGAGGGAGAGACCCAGTACTTC,CASSLFEGETQYF
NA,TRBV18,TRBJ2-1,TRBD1,TGTGCCAGCTCACCCGGGACAGTCTATGAGCAGTTCTTC,CASSPGTVYEQFF
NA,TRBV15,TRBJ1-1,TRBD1,TGTGCCACCAGCAGCCAGGGACAGGGGGCTGAAGCTTTCTTT,CATSSQGQGAEAFF
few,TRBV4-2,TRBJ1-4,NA,TGTGCCAGCAGCCCTCCGGGGGAAAAACTGTTTTTT,CASSPPGEKLFF
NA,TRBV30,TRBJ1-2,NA,TGTGCCGGGCAAAGGACAGCGACTAACTATGGCTACACCTTC,CAGQRTATNYGYTF
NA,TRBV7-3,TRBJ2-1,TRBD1,TGTGCCAGCAGCCCCGGGACAGACAATGAGCAGTTCTTC,CASSPGTDNEQFF
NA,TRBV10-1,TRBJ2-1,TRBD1,TGCGCCACGGGACAGGGTTCCTACAATGAGCAGTTCTTC,CATGQGSYNEQFF
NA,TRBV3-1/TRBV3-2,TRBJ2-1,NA,TGTGCCAGCAGCCCCGGGGAGAATGAGCAGTTCTTC,CASSPGENEQFF
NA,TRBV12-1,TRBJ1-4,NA,TGTGCCAGCAGCTGGGGGGGCCAAGGAGCAACTAATGAAAAACTGTTTTTT,CASSWGGQGATNEKLFF
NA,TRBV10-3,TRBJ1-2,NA,TGTGCCATCAGTTCGGGGACATCGGCTTCCTTC,CAISSGTSASF
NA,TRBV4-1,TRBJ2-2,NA,TGCGCCAGCAGCCAACGTATGGGCCGGGAGCTGTTTTTT,CASSQRMGRELFF
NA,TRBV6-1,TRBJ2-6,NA,TGTGCCAGCAGTGAATTCGGGGGTGCTGGGGCCAACGTCCTGACTTTC,CASSEFGGAGANVLTF
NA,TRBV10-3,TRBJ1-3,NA,TGTGCCATCAGTGAGACAGGAAACACCATATATTTT,CAISETGNTIYF